The 23 T cell receptor beta chains below were found in one sample sequenced in a study of Ad26.COV2.S vaccination and SARS-CoV-2 variants. TCRdb keeps only in-frame clones here, not all; method: immunoSEQ multiplex PCR. Found here are about 350,000 clones, 88% of them singletons; the top ten hold approximately 5.9%. Described treatment: approximately 18 received Ad26.COV2.S at low or high dose, single or two shots; about 5 received placebo; per-sample allocation not given. The investigators took samples on day 63 after the first vaccine or placebo injection. The specimen was peripheral blood, collected in a trial of Ad26.COV2.S vaccine versus placebo. The source of these receptors is a person between 18 and 65 years old who received the Ad26.COV2.S COVID-19 vaccine or a placebo.

The chain employs TRBV29-1 and TRBJ1-3; D is unclear. Germline CDR1 SQVTM, CDR2 ANQGSEA. V lost 4 bases, J lost 4 bases, and 5 bases lay in between. The CDR3 length is 11 residues. CDR3 coding DNA: TGCAGCGTTGTGATCGGAAACACCATATATTTT. Protein sequence: CSVVIGNTIYF.

The chain links TRBV7-9 to TRBJ2-5; D is unresolved. The V gene's germline CDR1 is SEHNR and CDR2 FQNEAQ (reference sequence). The CDR3 has 13 amino acids. Between the trimmed V and J ends, which lost 5 bases and 5 bases, there was a span of 12 bases. The CDR3 sequence: CASSPAGEETQYF. The DNA of the CDR3 is TGTGCCAGCAGCCCCGCCGGAGAGGAGACCCAGTACTTC.

This chain joins TRBV2 and TRBJ1-5; D not resolved. This CDR3 is built from 15 residues. The germline V gene has CDR1 SNHLY and CDR2 FYNNEI. The V end was cut by 1 base, the J end by 1 base, with 8 bases between. The CDR3 loop is CASSEGLGSNQPQHF. The CDR3 coding sequence is TGTGCCAGCAGTGAAGGTTTAGGGAGCAATCAGCCCCAGCATTTT.

The chain has TRBV7-2 and TRBJ2-3; 13 nucleotides match TRBD2. The CDR3 totals 16 residues. Per the germline V gene, CDR1 is SGHTA and CDR2 is FQGNSA. V shed 1 base, J shed 6 bases, and the junction held 4 bases outside the gene matches. CDR3 sequence: CASSLGGTSGTDTQYF. The CDR3 DNA follows: TGTGCCAGCAGCTTAGGAGGGACTAGCGGGACGGATACGCAGTATTTT.

V usage is TRBV4-2 and J usage is TRBJ1-2, with D perhaps matching TRBD1 (6 bases). Germline CDR1 and CDR2: LGHNA and YNFKEQ. V lost 8 bases and J 4 bases, leaving 14 bases between the germline ends. The CDR3 sequence is 13 residues long. The CDR3 DNA sequence: TGTGCCAGCGTCGGAGGAGGGGGCTATGGCTACACCTTC. Protein sequence: CASVGGGGYGYTF.

A single count supports this clone. DNA of the CDR3: TGTGCCAGCTCACCCCCCCCAGGAGGGACGGGCAGCGGAGCTTTCTTT. Translating gives CASSPPPGGTGSGAFF. The chain has TRBV18 and TRBJ1-1; D is possibly TRBD1 (5 bases). V lost 3 bases to trimming and J lost 10 bases, with 24 bases between them. The CDR3 is 16 amino acids. CDR1 is KGHSH, CDR2 LQKENI, per germline.

The genes are TRBV7-9 and TRBJ2-5; D unclear. Trimming cost V 5 bases and J 5 bases, with 15 bases left between them. This CDR3 contains 14 residues. CDR1 is SEHNR and CDR2 is FQNEAQ in the germline V gene (reference sequence). The DNA for the CDR3 is TGTGCCAGCAGCCCGTTCCGGAGTATGGAGACCCAGTACTTC. This sequence encodes CASSPFRSMETQYF. The whole variable domain, remainder taken from reference TRBV7-9 and TRBJ2-5, is DTGVSQNPRHKITKRGQNVTFRCDPISEHNRLYWYRQTLGQGPEFLTYFQNEAQLEKSRLLSDRFSAERPKGSFSTLEIQRTEQGDSAMYLCASSPFRSMETQYFGPGTRLLVL.

The rearrangement uses TRBV4-3 and TRBJ1-4; 7 nucleotides line up with TRBD1. Germline V gene lookup returns CDR1 LGHNA and CDR2 YSLEER. After removal of 0 bases from V and 7 bases from J, the junction contained 11 bases not matched to a gene. This CDR3 has 17 residues. The CDR3 bases are TGCGCCAGCAGCCAAGATTCTGGGAGCAGGGGGGGTGAAAAACTGTTTTTT. Protein product: CASSQDSGSRGGEKLFF.

The chain carries TRBV6-2 or TRBV6-3 and TRBJ1-5; D is unresolved. CDR3 length: 13 residues. Between the trimmed V and J ends, which lost 6 bases and 2 bases, there was a span of 8 bases. The germline gives CDR1 MNHEY, CDR2 SVGEGT. The CDR3 sequence is CASSLSGNQPQHF. The DNA of the CDR3 is TGTGCCAGCAGCCTCAGTGGCAATCAGCCCCAGCATTTT.

This clone was picked up one time. This chain joins TRBV19 and TRBJ2-7, with TRBD2 matching over 10 bases. J lost 3 bases, V lost 5 bases, and 4 bases had no gene match. The CDR3 runs to 14 residues. Germline CDR1 reads LNHDA; CDR2 reads SQIVND (reference sequence). The CDR3 here is CASSWTSGNYEQYF. The CDR3 coding sequence is TGTGCCAGTAGTTGGACTAGCGGTAACTACGAGCAGTACTTC.

This rearrangement joins TRBV28 to TRBJ1-2, with D perhaps matching TRBD1 (6 bases). Germline CDR1 reads MDHEN; CDR2 reads SYDVKM. The CDR3 has 15 amino acids. V was shortened by 4 bases and J by 6 bases, with 18 bases between the two germline ends. Here the CDR3 reads CASSSPPTGADGYTF. The CDR3 DNA reads as TGTGCCAGCAGTTCACCTCCCACGGGGGCTGATGGCTACACCTTC.

J is TRBJ2-3 and V is TRBV7-6; TRBD2 matches 9 bases. This CDR3 comprises 18 residues. From germline, CDR1 is SGHVS and CDR2 FNYEAQ. The ends lost 0 bases at V and 0 bases at J; junction bases unmatched: 7. The chain's CDR3 is CASSLALSGGSSTDTQYF. CDR3 DNA sequence: TGTGCCAGCAGCTTAGCGCTCAGCGGGGGGTCCAGCACAGATACGCAGTATTTT.

The V gene is TRBV2, the J gene TRBJ1-2, with D tentatively TRBD1 (5 bases). V gave up 1 base and J gave up 4 bases, with 13 bases separating them. Germline CDR1 reads SNHLY; CDR2 reads FYNNEI. The CDR3 loop spans 15 amino acids. CDR3 in DNA: TGTGCCAGCAGTGAAGAATTCAGGGTAATCTATGGCTACACCTTC. It yields the protein CASSEEFRVIYGYTF.

V gene TRBV19 combines with J gene TRBJ2-3; D ambiguous. The V end lost 7 bases, the J end lost 0 bases, and 17 bases lay between the germline ends. The CDR3 consists of 16 residues. CDR1 and CDR2 (germline): LNHDA, SQIVND (reference sequence). The CDR3 loop reads CASKSQTERSTDTQYF. CDR3 coding DNA: TGTGCCAGTAAATCCCAAACAGAAAGAAGCACAGATACGCAGTATTTT.

To note about this clone: The junction departs from germline at one end; a sequencing error may be responsible. This chain links TRBV5-5 with TRBJ2-7; no reliable D call. Per the germline V gene, CDR1 is SGHKS and CDR2 is YYEKEE (reference sequence). The CDR3 loop spans 13 amino acids. CDR3 sequence reads: CASSLEAVPVRNF. CDR3 coding DNA: TGTGCCAGCAGCTTGGAGGCTGTCCCAGTGCGGAACTTC. The whole variable domain, filled in from reference TRBV5-5 and TRBJ2-7, reads DAGVTQSPTHLIKTRGQQVTLRCSPISGHKSVSWYQQVLGQGPQFIFQYYEKEERGRGNFPDRFSARQFPNYSSELNVNALLLGDSALYLCASSLEAVPVRNFGPGTRLTVT.

The chain employs TRBV4-2 and TRBJ2-1; TRBD2 agrees at 10 bases. With 1 base clipped from V and 3 bases from J, the junction kept 6 bases outside the gene matches. CDR1 and CDR2 (germline): LGHNA, YNFKEQ. This CDR3 is built from 17 residues. The CDR3 DNA sequence: TGTGCCAGCAGCCAAGCATCGGGACTAGCGATCTACAATGAGCAGTTCTTC. This translates into CASSQASGLAIYNEQFF.

The chain joins TRBV18 to TRBJ2-6; no firm D call. The CDR3 totals 15 residues. CDR1 is KGHSH, CDR2 LQKENI, per germline. V lost 4 bases and J 4 bases, leaving 11 bases between the germline ends. CDR3 sequence (DNA): TGTGCCAGCTCACTCTTCTCCGGGGGGGCCAACGTCCTGACTTTC. It encodes CASSLFSGGANVLTF. The full variable domain, its missing parts supplied by reference TRBV18 and TRBJ2-6, is NAGVMQNPRHLVRRRGQEARLRCSPMKGHSHVYWYRQLPEEGLKFMVYLQKENIIDESGMPKERFSAEFPKEGPSILRIQQVVRGDSAAYFCASSLFSGGANVLTFGAGSRLTVL.

The V and J genes are TRBV11-2 and TRBJ2-5, with D perhaps matching TRBD1 or TRBD2 (5 bases each). The length of the CDR3 is 15 residues. Germline CDR1 reads SGHAT; CDR2 reads FQNNGV. Trimming cost V 5 bases and J 1 base, with 14 bases left between them. The CDR3 region is CASSTGQNLQETQYF. CDR3 DNA sequence: TGTGCCAGCAGCACGGGGCAGAACCTCCAAGAGACCCAGTACTTC.

This rearrangement joins TRBV11-2 to TRBJ1-2; D unresolved. The CDR3 loop spans 12 amino acids. From germline, CDR1 is SGHAT and CDR2 FQNNGV. Between the trimmed V and J ends, which lost 1 base and 5 bases, there was a span of 5 bases. The chain's CDR3 is CASSLGHYGYTF. DNA of the CDR3: TGTGCCAGCAGCTTAGGTCATTATGGCTACACCTTC.

The chain has TRBV7-9 and TRBJ2-3; 7 nucleotides line up with TRBD1. CDR1 is SEHNR and CDR2 is FQNEAQ in the germline V gene (reference sequence). The V gene end was trimmed by 7 bases and the J gene end by 3 bases; junction bases not matched to a gene: 10. This CDR3 comprises 15 residues. The CDR3: CASTFRGLRTDTQYF. In DNA, the CDR3 is TGTGCCAGCACATTCAGGGGGTTGCGAACAGATACGCAGTATTTT.

This sequence joins TRBV9 and TRBJ2-1, with 10 bases lining up with TRBD2. J lost 15 bases, V lost 0 bases, and 12 bases had no gene match. The CDR3 runs 15 residues. From germline, CDR1 is SGDLS and CDR2 YYNGEE. CDR3: CASSVAPSGGLFSFF. CDR3 sequence (DNA): TGTGCCAGCAGCGTAGCGCCTAGCGGGGGATTATTTTCGTTCTTC.

V and J are TRBV5-1 and TRBJ1-3; TRBD1 matches 7 bases. CDR3 length equals 15 residues. CDR1 and CDR2 from the germline V gene are SGHRS and YFSETQ. V dropped 4 bases and J dropped 4; count of bases not matched to a gene: 8. The CDR3 nucleotides are TGCGCCAGCAGCCAGGGCCACAGGGGCGGAAACACCATATATTTT. This codes for CASSQGHRGGNTIYF.

This clone was found once. The rearrangement uses TRBV27 and TRBJ1-5; the match to TRBD1 covers 7 bases. Germline V CDR1 and CDR2: MNHEY, SMNVEV (reference sequence). The trim removed 6 bases at V and 5 bases at J, leaving 10 bases unmatched. The CDR3 has 15 residues. The CDR3 sequence is CASSKNRDRYQPQHF. Written as DNA, the CDR3 is TGTGCCAGCAGCAAGAACCGGGACAGATATCAGCCCCAGCATTTT.